This TCR beta chain was captured by sequencing in a study of CD8 T cells in ankylosing spondylitis. Study-wide results and caveats: Researchers report that disease-linked clones proved CD8+ and relatively rare in peripheral blood. A motif of eight highly homologous TCR beta variants was seen as apparently characteristic of ankylosing spondylitis blood. Significant enrichment of disease-linked clones was reportedly seen in matched ankylosing spondylitis synovial fluid.

From the 5' RACE reads, TCRdb called clonotypes with MiXCR, one entry per CDR3 protein. In the table there are 250,000 to 350,000 distinct CDR3 sequences, 20% of which are singletons. On this clonotype itself: As yet, its antigen is unknown.

CDR1 LGHDT and CDR2 YNNKEL come from the germline V gene (reference sequence). The V and J ends lost 0 bases and 2 bases respectively, with 5 bases between them. The CDR3 runs to 14 residues. The sample comprised blood, either unsorted or a sorted T cell fraction (not recorded which). The receptor was derived from a male donor with ankylosing spondylitis or in good health (not recorded which). The chain is built from TRBV3-1 and TRBJ1-5, with D unresolved. CDR3 sequence (DNA): TGTGCCAGCAGCCAAGAGGTCGGCAATCAGCCCCAGCATTTT. Protein: CASSQEVGNQPQHF.